Following are 27 T cell receptor beta chains from one sample sequenced in a study of radiation and T cells in renal cell carcinoma. The time point is: baseline pretreatment blood. Treatment described: 15 Gy SBRT to primary tumor, nephrectomy 4 weeks later. Sequenced by immunoSEQ multiplex PCR; TCRdb stores in-frame clones only, minus some. The profile covers about 91,000 clones, with approximately 80% appearing a single time and roughly 6% taken by the ten largest. The sample consisted of blood, taken from a patient whose treatment included radiotherapy and nephrectomy. These receptors were collected from a man between 60 and 75 years old with renal cell carcinoma.

This clone has a count of ten or more. In nucleotides, the CDR3 is TGTGCCAGCAGCCAGCCTTTAGCGGGATCCTCCTACGAGCAGTACTTC. This translates into CASSQPLAGSSYEQYF. The chain uses TRBV5-4 and TRBJ2-7, with 8 bases identical to TRBD2. This CDR3 is built from 16 residues. After removal of 4 bases from V and 0 bases from J, the junction contained 9 bases not matched to a gene. Germline assignment: CDR1 SGHNT and CDR2 YYREEE (reference sequence).

This rearrangement joins TRBV28 to TRBJ2-7; TRBD2 is a possible D gene (6 bases). V lost 0 bases and J 5 bases, leaving 14 bases between the germline ends. Germline V lookup: CDR1 MDHEN, CDR2 SYDVKM. The CDR3 is made up of 15 amino acids. The CDR3 protein is CASSLWGREADEQYF. The CDR3 nucleotides are TGTGCCAGCAGTTTATGGGGCAGGGAGGCAGACGAGCAGTACTTC.

The V gene is TRBV19, the J gene TRBJ2-3, with 10 positions matching TRBD2. The CDR3 runs 15 residues. Germline lookup yields CDR1 LNHDA and CDR2 SQIVND (reference sequence). After removal of 7 bases from V and 3 bases from J, the junction contained 7 bases not matched to a gene. CDR3 protein: CASMVLAGATDTQYF. CDR3 coding DNA: TGTGCCAGTATGGTCCTAGCGGGAGCTACAGATACGCAGTATTTT. The variable domain in full, completed from reference TRBV19 and TRBJ2-3, reads DGGITQSPKYLFRKEGQNVTLSCEQNLNHDAMYWYRQDPGQGLRLIYYSQIVNDFQKGDIAEGYSVSREKKESFPLTVTSAQKNPTAFYLCASMVLAGATDTQYFGPGTRLTVL.

This rearrangement joins TRBV5-6 to TRBJ2-2, with D possibly being TRBD1 or TRBD2 (6 bases each). Trimming cost V 6 bases and J 5 bases, with 20 bases left between them. Germline V gene data show CDR1 as SGHDT and CDR2 as YYEEEE. This CDR3 spans 16 amino acids. The CDR3 spells CASTFGGRGRTGELFF. The DNA for the CDR3 is TGTGCCAGCACCTTCGGGGGCAGGGGACGGACCGGGGAGCTGTTTTTT.

The gene calls are TRBV19 and TRBJ1-5, with a weak D call TRBD1 (5 bases). This CDR3 region has 17 residues. The V and J ends lost 2 bases and 0 bases respectively, with 14 bases between them. Germline CDR1 and CDR2: LNHDA and SQIVND (reference sequence). CDR3 amino acids: CASSITWGPYSNQPQHF. The CDR3 nucleotides read TGTGCCAGTAGTATAACCTGGGGCCCGTATAGCAATCAGCCCCAGCATTTT.

V gene TRBV6-6 combines with J gene TRBJ1-1, with a possible D match to TRBD1 (6 bases). Deletions cut 6 bases from V and 6 bases from J, with 20 bases between. Germline-derived CDR1 and CDR2 are MNHNY and SVGAGI (reference sequence). This CDR3 is 15 amino acids long. The CDR3 bases are TGTGCCAGCAGGGAGACGGGGGGGGCTCGGCCTGAAGCTTTCTTT. It is translated as CASRETGGARPEAFF.

The V call is TRBV5-1, the J call TRBJ2-2, with TRBD1 matching over 7 bases. With 7 bases clipped from V and 0 bases from J, the junction kept 12 bases outside the gene matches. CDR1 is SGHRS, CDR2 YFSETQ, per germline. The CDR3 contains 17 residues. The DNA of the CDR3 is TGCGCCAGCGCACGACAGGGACCCCTCGCGAACACCGGGGAGCTGTTTTTT. Translated, it gives CASARQGPLANTGELFF.

This clone has just one count. The chain carries TRBV5-1 and TRBJ2-7; tentatively, D is TRBD2 (6 bases). V lost 1 base to trimming and J lost 6 bases, with 17 bases between them. The CDR3 has 15 residues. CDR1 and CDR2 (germline): SGHRS, YFSETQ. The CDR3 loop reads CASSLSTGVGSEQYF. CDR3 bases: TGCGCCAGCAGCTTGAGCACGGGAGTTGGTTCCGAGCAGTACTTC.

This chain links TRBV9 with TRBJ1-4; no definite D call. The CDR3 runs 14 residues. Trimming shortened V by 4 bases and J by 0 bases, and 7 bases separated the two germline ends. Germline CDR1 is SGDLS and CDR2 is YYNGEE. The CDR3 DNA sequence: TGTGCCAGCAGCCCCGGGACAACTAATGAAAAACTGTTTTTT. Its protein is CASSPGTTNEKLFF.

V is TRBV7-8 and J is TRBJ2-1; possibly TRBD2 for D (5 bases). The germline V and J ends were trimmed by 2 bases and 3 bases, with 11 bases remaining between them. The CDR3 spans 15 residues. Germline-derived CDR1 and CDR2 are SGHVS and FQNEAQ. The CDR3 nucleotides read TGTGCCAGCAGCTTACTGAGGGCCATCTACAATGAGCAGTTCTTC. This translates into CASSLLRAIYNEQFF.

The chain recombines TRBV6-1 with TRBJ1-6, with 7 nucleotides matching TRBD1. Germline CDR1 is MNHNS and CDR2 is SASEGT. V shed 7 bases, J shed 6 bases, and the junction held 6 bases outside the gene matches. This CDR3 has 14 residues. The CDR3: CASTRDRANSPLHF. The CDR3 DNA follows: TGTGCCAGCACTCGAGACAGGGCTAATTCACCCCTCCACTTT.

The CDR3 DNA reads as TGCGCCAGCAGTGAGCAGGCGAACACTGAAGCTTTCTTT. Translated: CASSEQANTEAFF. The chain carries TRBV10-2 and TRBJ1-1; no definite D call. V was cut by 2 bases and J by 1 base, with 5 bases left in between. The CDR3 sequence is 13 residues long. Germline V gives CDR1 WSHSY, CDR2 SAAADI.

The chain uses TRBV7-2 and TRBJ2-1; D perhaps matches TRBD2 (5 bases). Germline CDR1 and CDR2: SGHTA and FQGNSA. CDR3 length: 17 residues. V lost 5 bases, J lost 8 bases, and 25 bases lay in between. The CDR3 region has the DNA TGTGCCAGCAGCACAGCCCTGATCGGAGGAACTGGGGATGAGCAGTTCTTC. Its translation: CASSTALIGGTGDEQFF.

The V call is TRBV19, the J call TRBJ2-2; D may be TRBD1 or TRBD2 (5 bases each). The V and J ends lost 3 bases and 3 bases respectively, with 8 bases between them. The CDR3 totals 14 residues. CDR1 and CDR2 (germline): LNHDA, SQIVND (reference sequence). Written as DNA, the CDR3 is TGTGCCAGTAGTATGACGGGGCACACCGGGGAGCTGTTTTTT. The encoded protein is CASSMTGHTGELFF.

The genes are TRBV7-6 and TRBJ2-3, with 10 positions matching TRBD2. Germline lookup yields CDR1 SGHVS and CDR2 FNYEAQ. This CDR3 has 17 residues. J gave up 7 bases and V 4 bases, and 14 bases lay outside the gene matches. CDR3 bases: TGTGCCAGCAGCTCAGGCAGCGGGAGGGCCGGAGGGAATACGCAGTATTTT. Translated, it gives CASSSGSGRAGGNTQYF.

This chain uses TRBV7-9 with TRBJ2-3; tentatively, D is TRBD1 (6 bases). CDR1 and CDR2 (germline): SEHNR, FQNEAQ (reference sequence). This CDR3 region has 16 residues. V lost 6 bases and J 2 bases, leaving 18 bases between the germline ends. The CDR3 bases are TGTGCCAGCAGTCCCCACCCTCAGGGGCTCACAGATACGCAGTATTTT. Its translation: CASSPHPQGLTDTQYF.

Comment on this clone: The conserved phenylalanine or tryptophan is not found at the CDR3 terminus, so this likely reflects a read error. V gene TRBV6-6 combines with J gene TRBJ1-2; D is unclear. CDR1 is MNHNY and CDR2 is SVGAGI in the germline V gene (reference sequence). The germline V and J ends were trimmed by 7 bases and 4 bases, with 13 bases remaining between them. The length of the CDR3 is 13 residues. The CDR3 reads CASKGGPSYGYTS. The DNA for the CDR3 is TGTGCCAGCAAAGGCGGGCCGTCCTATGGCTACACCTCC.

This clone was detected only once. V usage is TRBV29-1 and J usage is TRBJ2-3; D perhaps matches TRBD2 (6 bases). Germline CDR1 reads SQVTM; CDR2 reads ANQGSEA. Trimming removed 6 bases at V and 2 bases at J, with 18 bases between. The CDR3 runs 15 residues. CDR3 protein: CSVAFSGDLTDTQYF. The CDR3 DNA follows: TGCAGCGTGGCCTTTTCGGGGGACCTCACAGATACGCAGTATTTT.

This clone was picked up one time. J is TRBJ2-2 and V is TRBV28; TRBD2 might be the D (5 bases). Trimming removed 5 bases at V and 5 bases at J, with 9 bases between. Germline V gives CDR1 MDHEN, CDR2 SYDVKM. The CDR3 contains 13 residues. The CDR3 nucleotides are TGTGCCAGCAGTCTCCCGGGGACCGGGGAGCTGTTTTTT. Translation: CASSLPGTGELFF.

This clone was seen a handful of times. CDR3 nucleotide sequence: TGTGCCAGCAGCGCCCCCCAGGGGACTAGGGTGTATACGCAGTATTTT. Amino acid sequence: CASSAPQGTRVYTQYF. J is TRBJ2-3 and V is TRBV7-9; 8 bases line up with TRBD2. Germline V gene sequence: CDR1 SEHNR, CDR2 FQNEAQ (reference sequence). The CDR3 has 16 amino acids. The V and J ends lost 5 bases and 7 bases, in that order; junction bases with no gene match: 14. The whole variable domain, filled in from reference TRBV7-9 and TRBJ2-3, reads DTGVSQNPRHKITKRGQNVTFRCDPISEHNRLYWYRQTLGQGPEFLTYFQNEAQLEKSRLLSDRFSAERPKGSFSTLEIQRTEQGDSAMYLCASSAPQGTRVYTQYFGPGTRLTVL.

Notes on this clone: The same CDR3 can be traced to other DNA sequences in this sample. The chain combines TRBV19 with TRBJ2-7, with 9 positions matching TRBD1. The V segment lost 5 bases and the J segment 3 bases; nucleotides outside the gene matches: 5. CDR1 and CDR2 (germline): LNHDA, SQIVND (reference sequence). The CDR3 is 14 amino acids. DNA of the CDR3: TGTGCCAGTAGTCCGGGGACAGGGAGCTACGAGCAGTACTTC. Its protein is CASSPGTGSYEQYF.

This clone was counted a few times. The chain has TRBV6-1 and TRBJ2-7; TRBD1 agrees at 9 bases. V trimming: 4 bases; J trimming: 1 base; junction bases outside the gene matches: 5. CDR3 size: 15 residues. The V gene's germline CDR1 is MNHNS and CDR2 SASEGT. CDR3 sequence reads: CASSGRDRASYEQYF. Written as DNA, the CDR3 is TGTGCCAGCAGTGGCCGGGACAGGGCTTCCTACGAGCAGTACTTC.

V and J are TRBV5-6 and TRBJ2-5, with 8 nucleotides matching TRBD2. Germline values: CDR1 SGHDT, CDR2 YYEEEE. The CDR3 extends over 16 amino acids. V was clipped by 0 bases and J by 5 bases; unmatched bases: 9. The CDR3 sequence is CASSLAGREGRETQYF. CDR3 nucleotides: TGTGCCAGCAGCTTGGCCGGACGGGAGGGCCGGGAGACCCAGTACTTC.

V usage is TRBV18 and J usage is TRBJ1-4, with TRBD1 identical over 8 bases. The J segment lost 6 bases and the V segment lost 4 bases, leaving 7 bases of the junction unmatched. CDR1 and CDR2 (germline): KGHSH, LQKENI. This CDR3 is 15 amino acids long. CDR3 region: CASSRDQGADEKLFF. Here the CDR3 DNA reads TGTGCCAGCTCACGGGATCAGGGGGCCGATGAAAAACTGTTTTTT.

This chain uses TRBV4-2 with TRBJ1-2, with 7 positions matching TRBD1. J was trimmed by 7 bases and V by 4 bases; bases with no gene match: 12. There are 15 residues in the CDR3. Germline lookup yields CDR1 LGHNA and CDR2 YNFKEQ. CDR3 sequence (DNA): TGTGCCAGCAGCCTCGTCGACAGGGACGGGGGTGGCTACACCTTC. Protein: CASSLVDRDGGGYTF.

J is TRBJ2-7 and V is TRBV6-6; D call uncertain. The CDR3 contains 15 residues. Trimming left V 5 bases short and J 0 bases short, with 14 bases between. The V gene's germline CDR1 is MNHNY and CDR2 SVGAGI (reference sequence). The CDR3 spells CASSPRSRNSYEQYF. Written as DNA, the CDR3 is TGTGCCAGCAGTCCACGGAGCCGGAACTCCTACGAGCAGTACTTC.

This chain links TRBV6-6 with TRBJ2-7, with 7 bases identical to TRBD2. Germline V gene data show CDR1 as MNHNY and CDR2 as SVGAGI (reference sequence). J gave up 3 bases and V 0 bases, and 8 bases lay outside the gene matches. CDR3 size: 16 residues. DNA of the CDR3: TGTGCCAGCAGTTACTCGAGGGCTAGCGGTGACTACGAGCAGTACTTC. Amino acids: CASSYSRASGDYEQYF.